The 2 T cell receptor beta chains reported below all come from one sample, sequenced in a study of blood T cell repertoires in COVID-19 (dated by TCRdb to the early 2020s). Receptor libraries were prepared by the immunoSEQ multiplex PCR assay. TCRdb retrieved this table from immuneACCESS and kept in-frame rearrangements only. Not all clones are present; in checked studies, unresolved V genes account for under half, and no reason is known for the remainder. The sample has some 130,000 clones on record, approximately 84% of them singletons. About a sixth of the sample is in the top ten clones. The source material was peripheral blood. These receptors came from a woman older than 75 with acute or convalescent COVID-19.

The CDR3 reads CASSFSGSVYEQYF. The CDR3 nucleotides are TGTGCCAGCAGCTTTAGCGGGAGCGTCTACGAGCAGTACTTC. The V gene is TRBV7-9, the J gene TRBJ2-7, with 9 positions matching TRBD2. J lost 3 bases, V lost 3 bases, and 3 bases had no gene match. The CDR3 loop spans 14 amino acids. Per germline, CDR1 SEHNR and CDR2 FQNEAQ (reference sequence). The full variable domain, completed using reference TRBV7-9 and TRBJ2-7, is DTGVSQNPRHKITKRGQNVTFRCDPISEHNRLYWYRQTLGQGPEFLTYFQNEAQLEKSRLLSDRFSAERPKGSFSTLEIQRTEQGDSAMYLCASSFSGSVYEQYFGPGTRLTVT.

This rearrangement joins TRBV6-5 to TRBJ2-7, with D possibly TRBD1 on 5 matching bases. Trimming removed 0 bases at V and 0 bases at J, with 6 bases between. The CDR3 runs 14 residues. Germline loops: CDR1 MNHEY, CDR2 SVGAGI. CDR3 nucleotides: TGTGCCAGCAGTTACTCGACAGCCTCCTACGAGCAGTACTTC. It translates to CASSYSTASYEQYF.